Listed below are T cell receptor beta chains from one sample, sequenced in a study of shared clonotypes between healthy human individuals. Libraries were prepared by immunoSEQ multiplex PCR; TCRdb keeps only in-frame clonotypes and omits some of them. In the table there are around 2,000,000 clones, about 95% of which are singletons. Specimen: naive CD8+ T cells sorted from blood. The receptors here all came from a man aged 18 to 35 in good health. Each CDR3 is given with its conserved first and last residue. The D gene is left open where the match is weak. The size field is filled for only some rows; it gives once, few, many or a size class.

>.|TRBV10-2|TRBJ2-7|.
CASSPAGWIYEQYF
TGCGCCAGCAGTCCGGCAGGGTGGATCTACGAGCAGTACTTC
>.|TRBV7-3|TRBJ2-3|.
CASSLKGVQGDSTDTQYF
TGTGCCAGCAGCTTAAAAGGGGTGCAAGGGGACAGCACAGATACGCAGTATTTT
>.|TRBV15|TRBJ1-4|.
CATLGQNEKLFF
TGTGCCACCTTGGGGCAGAATGAAAAACTGTTTTTT
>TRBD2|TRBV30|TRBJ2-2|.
CAWIGGGAKAGELFF
TGTGCCTGGATCGGCGGGGGGGCGAAGGCCGGGGAGCTGTTTTTT
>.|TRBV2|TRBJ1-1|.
CASSVGRANTEAFF
TGTGCCAGCAGTGTGGGACGGGCGAACACTGAAGCTTTCTTT
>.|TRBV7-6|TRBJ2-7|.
CASSLEATSGEQYF
TGTGCCAGCAGCTTAGAAGCGACTAGTGGCGAGCAGTACTTC
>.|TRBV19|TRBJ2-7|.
CASSMGPTYEQYF
TGTGCCAGTAGTATGGGACCGACCTACGAGCAGTACTTC
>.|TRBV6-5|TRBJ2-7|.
CASMGLPYEQYF
TGTGCCAGCATGGGCCTTCCCTACGAGCAGTACTTC
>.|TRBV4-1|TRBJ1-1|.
CASSPSGGTEAFF
TGCGCCAGCAGCCCATCGGGAGGAACTGAAGCTTTCTTT
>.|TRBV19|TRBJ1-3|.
CASINRRASGNTIYF
TGTGCCAGTATTAACCGACGGGCCTCTGGAAACACCATATATTTT
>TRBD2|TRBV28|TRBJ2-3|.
CASSKRLAGTQYF
TGTGCCAGCAGTAAGCGACTAGCGGGTACGCAGTATTTT
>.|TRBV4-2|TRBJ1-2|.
CASSQDTEGSGYGYTF
TGTGCCAGCAGCCAAGATACGGAAGGGTCAGGCTATGGCTACACCTTC
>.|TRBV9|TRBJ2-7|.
CASSRGGAGSSYEQYF
TGTGCCAGCAGCCGGGGTGGGGCGGGTAGCTCCTACGAGCAGTACTTC
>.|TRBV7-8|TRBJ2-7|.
CASSLGSVEQYF
TGTGCCAGCAGCTTAGGATCAGTCGAGCAGTACTTC
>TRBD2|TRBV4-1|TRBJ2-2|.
CASSLAGGNTGELFF
TGCGCCAGCTCTCTAGCGGGGGGAAACACCGGGGAGCTGTTTTTT
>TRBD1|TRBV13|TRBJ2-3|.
CASSSQTGVGTDTQYF
TGTGCCAGCAGCTCCCAGACAGGGGTGGGCACAGATACGCAGTATTTT
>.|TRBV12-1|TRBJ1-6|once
CAPQGAEPNSPLHF
TGTGCCCCACAGGGGGCAGAGCCTAATTCACCCCTCCACTTT
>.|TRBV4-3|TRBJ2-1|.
CASSLGGTGGPYNEQFF
TGCGCCAGCAGCCTGGGGGGAACTGGCGGTCCGTACAATGAGCAGTTCTTC
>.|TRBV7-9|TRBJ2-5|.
CASSLAQGRQETQYF
TGTGCCAGCAGCTTAGCGCAGGGCCGCCAAGAGACCCAGTACTTC
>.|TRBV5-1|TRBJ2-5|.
CASSLDYQETQYF
TGCGCCAGCAGCTTGGACTATCAAGAGACCCAGTACTTC
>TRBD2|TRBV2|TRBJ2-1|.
CASGLAGAPVEQFF
TGTGCCAGCGGACTAGCGGGAGCACCGGTTGAGCAGTTCTTC
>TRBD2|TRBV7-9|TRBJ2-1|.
CASSLAAGGGNEQFF
TGTGCCAGCAGCTTAGCAGCGGGGGGAGGCAATGAGCAGTTCTTC
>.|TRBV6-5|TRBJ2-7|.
CASSYSQGIYEQYF
TGTGCCAGCAGTTACAGTCAAGGGATCTACGAGCAGTACTTC
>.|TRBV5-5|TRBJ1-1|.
CASSPGPNTEAFF
TGTGCCAGCAGTCCGGGGCCGAACACTGAAGCTTTCTTT
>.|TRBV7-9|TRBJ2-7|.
CASSGQISSYEQYF
TGTGCCAGCAGCGGACAGATTTCCTCCTACGAGCAGTACTTC
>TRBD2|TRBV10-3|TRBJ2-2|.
CAIQPTSGANTGELFF
TGTGCCATCCAGCCCACTAGCGGCGCGAACACCGGGGAGCTGTTTTTT
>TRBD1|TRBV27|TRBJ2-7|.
CASSLTGTGFEQYF
TGTGCCAGCAGTCTCACCGGGACAGGGTTCGAGCAGTACTTC
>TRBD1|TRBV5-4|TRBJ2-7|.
CASSSTGGTGEAEQYF
TGTGCCAGCAGCTCGACCGGCGGGACAGGGGAGGCCGAGCAGTACTTC
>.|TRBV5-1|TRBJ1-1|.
CASSLSGQGTSNTEAFF
TGCGCCAGCAGCTTGAGTGGCCAGGGGACCTCGAACACTGAAGCTTTCTTT
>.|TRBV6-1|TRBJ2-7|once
CASSEGKMTYEQYF
TGTGCCAGCAGTGAGGGGAAGATGACCTACGAGCAGTACTTC
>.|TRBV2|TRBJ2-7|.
CASRDWTDSYEQYF
TGTGCCAGCAGGGATTGGACGGACTCCTACGAGCAGTACTTC
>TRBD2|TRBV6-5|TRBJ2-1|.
CASSYGTSGYNEQFF
TGTGCCAGCAGTTACGGGACTAGCGGATACAATGAGCAGTTCTTC
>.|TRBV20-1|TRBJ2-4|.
CATGSENIQYF
TGCGCAACGGGCAGCGAAAACATTCAGTACTTC
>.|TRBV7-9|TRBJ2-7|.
CASSLAASSYEQYF
TGTGCCAGCAGCTTAGCGGCCAGCTCCTACGAGCAGTACTTC
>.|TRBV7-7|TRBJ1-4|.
CASSQQRGRNEKLFF
TGTGCTAGCAGCCAGCAGAGGGGAAGAAATGAAAAACTGTTTTTT
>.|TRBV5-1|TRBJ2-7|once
CASSLANSPLYEQYF
TGCGCCAGCAGCTTGGCCAACTCCCCACTGTACGAGCAGTACTTC
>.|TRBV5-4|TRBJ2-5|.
CASSQGDFRETQYF
TGTGCCAGCAGCCAAGGGGACTTTAGGGAGACCCAGTACTTC
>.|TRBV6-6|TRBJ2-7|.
CASRGMEGRFEQYF
TGTGCCAGCAGAGGAATGGAGGGGCGGTTCGAGCAGTACTTC
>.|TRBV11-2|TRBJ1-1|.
CASSLGTVRELAEAFF
TGTGCCAGCAGCTTAGGTACCGTCCGTGAATTGGCTGAAGCTTTCTTT
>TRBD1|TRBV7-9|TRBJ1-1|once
CASSWGQGLNTEAFF
TGTGCCAGCAGCTGGGGACAGGGCTTGAACACTGAAGCTTTCTTT
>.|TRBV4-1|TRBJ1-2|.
CASSQDGRGSDGYTF
TGCGCCAGCAGCCAAGATGGGAGGGGTTCGGATGGCTACACCTTC
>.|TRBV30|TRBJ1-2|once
CAWSYGGRNGYTF
TGTGCCTGGAGTTACGGGGGGCGGAATGGCTACACCTTC
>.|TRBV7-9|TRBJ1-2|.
CASSPSIYGYTF
TGTGCCAGCAGCCCCAGTATCTATGGCTACACCTTC
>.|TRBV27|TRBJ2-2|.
CASSPGLNTGELFF
TGTGCCAGCAGTCCCGGGCTAAACACCGGGGAGCTGTTTTTT
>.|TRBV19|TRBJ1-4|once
CASNGLDEKLFF
TGTGCCAGTAACGGCCTTGATGAAAAACTGTTTTTT
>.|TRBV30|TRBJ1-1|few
CAWSVLGNTEAFF
TGTGCCTGGAGTGTACTGGGGAACACTGAAGCTTTCTTT